This T cell receptor (beta chain) was captured by sequencing in a study of cytomegalovirus exposure and HLA in healthy donors. Germline CDR1 MNHNS, CDR2 SASEGT. The CDR3 is made up of 16 amino acids. The V gene end was trimmed by 3 bases and the J gene end by 1 base; junction bases not matched to a gene: 6. Overall study results and limits: Later, TCR association rates were found to vary by HLA locus, highest for DRB1 and lowest for HLA-C.

This clone occurred a few times. The antigen remains undetermined. It was with 60 Vbeta and 13 Jbeta primers that the PCR ran. The assay was immunoSEQ multiplex PCR, and TCRdb's table has in-frame clones only and misses some. The sample records approximately 160,000 clones, around 72% being singletons. The gene calls are TRBV6-1 and TRBJ2-3; 8 bases align to TRBD1. The sequenced sample was PBMCs. The sequence derives from a man over 45 in good health and CMV-seronegative. The CDR3 reads CASSDLRGQGTDTQYF. In DNA, the CDR3 is TGTGCCAGCAGTGACCTCCGGGGACAGGGCACAGATACGCAGTATTTT.